The TCR beta chain under discussion was sequenced for a study of CD8+CD57+ T cells in acquired aplastic anemia. Whole-study findings and limits: Between patients and controls, CD8+ Simpson's diversity did not vary significantly. Patients and controls turned out to have some 30 CD8+ CDR3 sequences in common.

TCR beta VDJ and CDR3 were profiled, and genomic DNA was the template. TCRdb re-analysed the reads in MiXCR, keeping a single row per CDR3 protein. The profile shows about 210,000 distinct CDR3 sequences, roughly 55% of them singletons. V was trimmed by 3 bases and J by 2 bases, leaving 9 bases between them. From germline, CDR1 is SGDLS and CDR2 YYNGEE. The CDR3 is 13 amino acids. Details on this clonotype: Antigen specificity is unknown.

This TCR was recovered from a human donor in good health. This chain joins TRBV9 and TRBJ2-7, with D possibly matching TRBD1 (6 bases). Material: sorted CD4+, CD8+, or CD8+CD57+ T cells (not recorded which) from PBMCs. In DNA, the CDR3 is TGTGCCAGCAGCGGGGACAACCCCTACGAGCAGTACTTC. Encoded protein: CASSGDNPYEQYF.